This T cell receptor beta chain was profiled in a study of shared clonotypes between healthy human individuals. Across the study: Donor ages ranged 18 to 49 years: a couple of women, a few men.

Genomic DNA of every subset was divided equally among multiple immunoSEQ plates. Replicate PCRs from sorted subsets contained around 190 ng DNA, which is some 29,000 T cell genomes. Profiling relied on immunoSEQ multiplex PCR, and the TCRdb table lists in-frame clones only, not all of them. In the table there are about 990,000 clones, about four fifths of which are singletons. Details on this clone: Its antigen remains unidentified.

Germline CDR1 is SEHNR and CDR2 is FQNEAQ (reference sequence). V lost 4 bases and J lost 0; bases outside the gene matches: 4. The CDR3 sequence is 16 residues long. Study conclusions and caveats: When compared with the clonotypes that were shared by all four sorted-subset donors, the non-shared clonotypes turned out to have lower generation probabilities.

This chain joins TRBV7-9 and TRBJ2-4; 9 bases align to TRBD1. The source material was memory CD4+ T cells from PBMCs. As for subset: CD45RA-negative fraction. The TCR originated in a man aged 18 to 35 in good health. Some clones in this sample may be carry-over from other donors' samples. The CDR3 is CASSSGTGLAKNIQYF. CDR3 coding DNA: TGTGCCAGCAGCTCAGGGACAGGGTTAGCCAAAAACATTCAGTACTTC.